This paragraph reports one TCR beta chain. These data belong to a study of blood T cell repertoires in COVID-19. Individuals aged roughly 18 to 95 years were recruited from about two dozen US areas. The junction had 14 bases not matched to a gene; V was cut back by 1 base and J by 14 bases. Germline CDR1 is SGHNT and CDR2 is YYREEE (reference sequence). The CDR3 extends over 14 amino acids. The method was immunoSEQ multiplex PCR; TCRdb's version includes in-frame clones alone and lacks a portion of them. The sample records 380,000 or so clones, approximately 91% being singletons. The specimen sequenced was PBMCs or T cells enriched from blood (not recorded which). This chain links TRBV5-4 with TRBJ1-2; TRBD1 agrees at 7 bases. This clonotype was obtained from a woman aged 40 to 49 with acute COVID-19. The CDR3, as DNA: TGTGCCAGCAGCTTGCTGGGACAGCTTTATGTGGGAACCTTC. Protein: CASSLLGQLYVGTF.